This TCR beta chain was recorded in a study of technical replicates of blood from a few donors. Using immunoSEQ multiplex PCR, the repertoire was profiled, and TCRdb retains in-frame clones only, with some absent. The repertoire has around 50,000 clones, around 94% of them found once; the top ten carry about 0.22%. Germline CDR1 reads SGHNT; CDR2 reads YYREEE (reference sequence). The CDR3 length is 14 residues. After removal of 4 bases from V and 2 bases from J, the junction contained 3 bases not matched to a gene. The sequence came from a human donor in good health. Sequenced input: T cells isolated from PBMCs. The rearrangement joins TRBV5-4 to TRBJ1-3; the match to TRBD1 covers 7 bases. CDR3 in DNA: TGTGCCAGCAGCCAGGGGACAGCTGGAAACACCATATATTTT. Protein sequence: CASSQGTAGNTIYF.